This TCR beta chain is drawn from a study of T cell changes during pregnancy in multiple sclerosis (dated by TCRdb to between 2018 and 2021). As for the study more broadly: In women with multiple sclerosis, the researchers looked at how the T cell repertoire shifted as pregnancy progressed.

The library came from the immunoSEQ multiplex PCR assay. TCRdb's version of the immuneACCESS table is confined to in-frame rearrangements and falls short of the full clone set. An unresolved V gene accounts for under half of the shortfall where checked; the remainder is of unknown origin. Here the sample has about 70,000 clones; around 90% occur a single time. 0.29% of the sample comes from the top ten. This clone was seen more than once but under ten times. Its antigen is unknown. Base quality data are lacking; no much larger clone is found one base away. The CDR3 holds 16 amino acids from the cysteine to the phenylalanine. The kept DNA is CDR3 alone, 48 bases in frame from the first base. Trimming at the junction amounts to 7 bases on V and 3 bases on J, and the germline ends lie 18 bases apart. CDR1 MDHEN and CDR2 SYDVKM are derived from the germline V gene.

The V and J segments used are TRBV28 and TRBJ2-2; the D segment could be TRBD1, given 6 matching bases. The sequence was collected from a female donor with multiple sclerosis, enrolled in a pregnancy study. Sequenced material: CD4+ T cells from peripheral blood mononuclear cells, taken after pregnancy. The DNA reads as follows: TGTGCCAGCACCCACTGGTCAGGGGTCGACACCGGGGAGCTGTTTTTT. This codes for CASTHWSGVDTGELFF.